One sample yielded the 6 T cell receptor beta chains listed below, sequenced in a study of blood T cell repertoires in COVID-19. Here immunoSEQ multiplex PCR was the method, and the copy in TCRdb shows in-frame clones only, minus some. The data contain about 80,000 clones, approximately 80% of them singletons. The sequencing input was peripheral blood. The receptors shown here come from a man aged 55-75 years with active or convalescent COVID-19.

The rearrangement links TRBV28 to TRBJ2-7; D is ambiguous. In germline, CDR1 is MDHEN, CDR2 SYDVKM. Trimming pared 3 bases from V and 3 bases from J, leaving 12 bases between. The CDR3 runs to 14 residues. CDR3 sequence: CASSLLGSNYEQYF. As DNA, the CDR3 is TGTGCCAGCAGTTTGCTAGGCTCAAACTACGAGCAGTACTTC.

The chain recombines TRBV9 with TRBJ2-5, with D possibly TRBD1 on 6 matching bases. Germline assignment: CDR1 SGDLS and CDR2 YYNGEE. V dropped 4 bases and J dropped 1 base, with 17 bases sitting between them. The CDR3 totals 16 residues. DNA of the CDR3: TGTGCCAGCAGCAAACGACAGGTCCATCTCCAAGAGACCCAGTACTTC. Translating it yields CASSKRQVHLQETQYF.

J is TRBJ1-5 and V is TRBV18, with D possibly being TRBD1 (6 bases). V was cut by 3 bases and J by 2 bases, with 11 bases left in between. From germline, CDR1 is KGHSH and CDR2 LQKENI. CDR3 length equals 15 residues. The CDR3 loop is CASSPGGPGNQPQHF. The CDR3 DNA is TGTGCCAGCTCACCTGGGGGCCCGGGCAATCAGCCCCAGCATTTT.

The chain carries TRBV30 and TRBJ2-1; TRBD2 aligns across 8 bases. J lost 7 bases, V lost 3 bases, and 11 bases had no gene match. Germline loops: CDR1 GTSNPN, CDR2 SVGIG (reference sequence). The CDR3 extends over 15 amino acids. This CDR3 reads CAWRAPGGAGNEQFF. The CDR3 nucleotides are TGTGCCTGGAGAGCCCCCGGGGGGGCGGGTAATGAGCAGTTCTTC.

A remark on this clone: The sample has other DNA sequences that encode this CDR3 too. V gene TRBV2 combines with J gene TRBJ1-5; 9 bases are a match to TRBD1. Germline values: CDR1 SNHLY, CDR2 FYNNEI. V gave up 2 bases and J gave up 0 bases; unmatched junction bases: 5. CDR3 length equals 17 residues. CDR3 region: CASSEWGQGPSNQPQHF. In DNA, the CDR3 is TGTGCCAGCAGTGAATGGGGACAGGGTCCTAGCAATCAGCCCCAGCATTTT.

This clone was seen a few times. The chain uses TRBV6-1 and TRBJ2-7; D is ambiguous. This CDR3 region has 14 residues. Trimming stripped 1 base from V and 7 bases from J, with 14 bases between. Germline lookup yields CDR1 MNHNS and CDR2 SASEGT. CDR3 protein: CASSEDNSRWEQYF. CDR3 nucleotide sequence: TGTGCCAGCAGTGAAGATAACAGCCGGTGGGAGCAGTACTTC.